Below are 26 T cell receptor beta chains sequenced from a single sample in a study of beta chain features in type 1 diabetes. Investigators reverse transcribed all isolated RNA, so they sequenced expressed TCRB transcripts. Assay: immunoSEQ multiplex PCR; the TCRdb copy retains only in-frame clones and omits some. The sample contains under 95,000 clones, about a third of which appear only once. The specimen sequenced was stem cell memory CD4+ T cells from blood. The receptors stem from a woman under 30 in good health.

DNA of the CDR3: TGCGCCAGCAGCTTAGCGGGGGCCCAAGAAGATACGCAGTATTTT. Translated, it gives CASSLAGAQEDTQYF. This sequence joins TRBV5-1 and TRBJ2-3; 8 bases map to TRBD2. The junction had 7 bases not matched to a gene; V was cut back by 2 bases and J by 5 bases. The CDR3 loop spans 15 amino acids. Germline values: CDR1 SGHRS, CDR2 YFSETQ.

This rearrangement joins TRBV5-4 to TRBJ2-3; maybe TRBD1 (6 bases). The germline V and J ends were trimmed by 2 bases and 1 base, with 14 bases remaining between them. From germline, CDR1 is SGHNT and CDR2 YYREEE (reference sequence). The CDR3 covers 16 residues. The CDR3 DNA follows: TGTGCCAGCAGCTTCGGACCGGGACAAGGCACAGATACGCAGTATTTT. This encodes CASSFGPGQGTDTQYF.

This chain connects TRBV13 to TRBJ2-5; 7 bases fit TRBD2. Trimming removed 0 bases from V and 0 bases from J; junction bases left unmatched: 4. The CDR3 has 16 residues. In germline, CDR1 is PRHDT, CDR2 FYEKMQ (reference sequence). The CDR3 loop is CASSLGRRGYQETQYF. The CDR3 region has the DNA TGTGCCAGCAGCTTAGGGCGGCGGGGGTACCAAGAGACCCAGTACTTC.

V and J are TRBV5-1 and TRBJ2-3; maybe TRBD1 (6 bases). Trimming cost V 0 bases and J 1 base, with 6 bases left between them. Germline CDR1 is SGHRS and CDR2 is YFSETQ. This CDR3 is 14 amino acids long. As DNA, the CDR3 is TGCGCCAGCAGCTTGGAGGGGGGCACAGATACGCAGTATTTT. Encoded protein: CASSLEGGTDTQYF.

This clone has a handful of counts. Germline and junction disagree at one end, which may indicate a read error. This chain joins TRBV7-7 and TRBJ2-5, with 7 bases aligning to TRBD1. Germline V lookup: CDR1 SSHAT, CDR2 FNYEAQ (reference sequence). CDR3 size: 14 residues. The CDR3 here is CASSSTGVQETQYF. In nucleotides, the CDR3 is TGTGCTAGCAGCTCCACAGGGGTCCAAGAGACCCAGTACTTC.

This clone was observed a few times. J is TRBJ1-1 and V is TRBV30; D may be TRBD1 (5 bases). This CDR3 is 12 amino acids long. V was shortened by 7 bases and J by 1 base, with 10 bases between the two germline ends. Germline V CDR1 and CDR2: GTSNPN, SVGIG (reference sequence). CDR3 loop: CASLGRNTEAFF. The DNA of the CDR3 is TGTGCCTCCTTGGGGCGGAACACTGAAGCTTTCTTT. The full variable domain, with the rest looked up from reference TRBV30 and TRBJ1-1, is SQTIHQWPATLVQPVGSPLSLECTVEGTSNPNLYWYRQAAGRGLQLLFYSVGIGQISSEVPQNLSASRPQDRQFILSSKKLLLSDSGFYLCASLGRNTEAFFGQGTRLTVV.

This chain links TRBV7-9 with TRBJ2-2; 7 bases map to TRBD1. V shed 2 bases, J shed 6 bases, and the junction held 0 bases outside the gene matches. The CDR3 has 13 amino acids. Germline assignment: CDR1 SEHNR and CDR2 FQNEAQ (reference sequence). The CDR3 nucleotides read TGTGCCAGCAGCTTAACAGGGGCCGGGGAGCTGTTTTTT. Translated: CASSLTGAGELFF.

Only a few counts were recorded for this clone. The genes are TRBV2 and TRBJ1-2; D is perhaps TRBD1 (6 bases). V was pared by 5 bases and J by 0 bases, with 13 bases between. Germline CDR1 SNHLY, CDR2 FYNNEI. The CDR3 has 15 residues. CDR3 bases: TGTGCCAGCAGTTTGGACAGATACTCTAACTATGGCTACACCTTC. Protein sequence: CASSLDRYSNYGYTF. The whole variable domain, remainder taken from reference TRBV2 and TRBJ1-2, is EPEVTQTPSHQVTQMGQEVILRCVPISNHLYFYWYRQILGQKVEFLVSFYNNEISEKSEIFDDQFSVERPDGSNFTLKIRSTKLEDSAMYFCASSLDRYSNYGYTFGSGTRLTVV.

CDR3: CASSLEQAHYGYTF. CDR3 sequence (DNA): TGTGCCAGCAGTTTAGAGCAGGCCCACTATGGCTACACCTTC. This rearrangement joins TRBV28 to TRBJ1-2, with unresolved D. CDR1 is MDHEN, CDR2 SYDVKM, per germline. CDR3 size: 14 residues. With 2 bases removed from V and 3 bases from J, the gap between germline ends came to 10 bases.

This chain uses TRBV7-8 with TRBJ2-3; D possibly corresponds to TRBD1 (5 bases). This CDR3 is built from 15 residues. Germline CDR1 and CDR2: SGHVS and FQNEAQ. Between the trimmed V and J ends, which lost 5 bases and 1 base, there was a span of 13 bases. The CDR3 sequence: CASSQDSGGTDTQYF. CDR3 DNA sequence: TGTGCCAGCAGCCAAGACAGTGGGGGCACAGATACGCAGTATTTT.

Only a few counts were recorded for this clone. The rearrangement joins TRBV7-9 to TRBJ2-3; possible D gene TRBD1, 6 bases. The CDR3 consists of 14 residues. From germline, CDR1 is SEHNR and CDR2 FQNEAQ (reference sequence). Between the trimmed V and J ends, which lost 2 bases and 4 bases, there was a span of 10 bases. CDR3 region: CASSLQGQADTQYF. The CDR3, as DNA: TGTGCCAGCAGCTTACAGGGGCAGGCAGATACGCAGTATTTT.

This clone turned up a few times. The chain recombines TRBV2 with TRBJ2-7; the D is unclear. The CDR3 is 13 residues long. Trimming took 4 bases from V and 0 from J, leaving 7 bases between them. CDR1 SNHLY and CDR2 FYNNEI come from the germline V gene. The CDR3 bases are TGTGCCAGCAGTGGGGCCATCTCCTACGAGCAGTACTTC. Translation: CASSGAISYEQYF.

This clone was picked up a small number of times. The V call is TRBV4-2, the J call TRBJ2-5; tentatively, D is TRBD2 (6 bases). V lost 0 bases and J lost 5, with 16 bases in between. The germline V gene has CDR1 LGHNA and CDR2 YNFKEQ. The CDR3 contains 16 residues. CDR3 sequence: CASSQDYGRREETQYF. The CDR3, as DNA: TGTGCCAGCAGCCAAGATTACGGGAGAAGGGAGGAGACCCAGTACTTC.

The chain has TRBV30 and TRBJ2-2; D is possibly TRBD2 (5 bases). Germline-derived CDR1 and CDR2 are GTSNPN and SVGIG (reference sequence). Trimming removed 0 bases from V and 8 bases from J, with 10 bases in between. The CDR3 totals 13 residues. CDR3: CAWSVRGVGELFF. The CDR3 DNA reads TGTGCCTGGAGTGTACGGGGTGTGGGGGAGCTGTTTTTT.

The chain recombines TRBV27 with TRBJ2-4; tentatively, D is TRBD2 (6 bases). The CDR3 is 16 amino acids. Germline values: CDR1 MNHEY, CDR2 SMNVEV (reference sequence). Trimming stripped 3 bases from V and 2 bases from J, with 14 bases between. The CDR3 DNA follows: TGTGCCAGCAGTTTTATGGAGGGTATAACCAAAAACATTCAGTACTTC. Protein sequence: CASSFMEGITKNIQYF.

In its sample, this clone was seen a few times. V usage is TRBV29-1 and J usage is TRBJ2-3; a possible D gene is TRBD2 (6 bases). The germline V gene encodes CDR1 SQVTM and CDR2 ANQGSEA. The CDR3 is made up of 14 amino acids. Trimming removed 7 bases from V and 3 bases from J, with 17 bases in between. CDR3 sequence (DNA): TGCAGCGGCAAGCCCGGGGGAGGAACAGATACGCAGTATTTT. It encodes CSGKPGGGTDTQYF.

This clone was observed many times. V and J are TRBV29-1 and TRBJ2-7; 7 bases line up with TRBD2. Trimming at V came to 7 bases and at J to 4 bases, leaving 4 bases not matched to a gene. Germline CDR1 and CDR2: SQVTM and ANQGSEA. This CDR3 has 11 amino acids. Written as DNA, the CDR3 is TGCAGCGGTGGACTAGAATACGAGCAGTACTTC. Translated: CSGGLEYEQYF.

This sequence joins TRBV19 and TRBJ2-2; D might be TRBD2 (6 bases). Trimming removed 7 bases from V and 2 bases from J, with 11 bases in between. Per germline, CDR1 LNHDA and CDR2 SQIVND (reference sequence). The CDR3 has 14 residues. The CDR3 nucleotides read TGTGCCAGTAATTTAGCGGTTAACACCGGGGAGCTGTTTTTT. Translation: CASNLAVNTGELFF.

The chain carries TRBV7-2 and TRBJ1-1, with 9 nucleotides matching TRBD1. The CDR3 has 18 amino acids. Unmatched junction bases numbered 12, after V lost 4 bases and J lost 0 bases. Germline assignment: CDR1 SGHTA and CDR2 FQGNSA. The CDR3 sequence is CASSSYPGQGSMNTEAFF. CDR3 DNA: TGTGCCAGCAGCTCTTACCCGGGACAGGGATCTATGAACACTGAAGCTTTCTTT.

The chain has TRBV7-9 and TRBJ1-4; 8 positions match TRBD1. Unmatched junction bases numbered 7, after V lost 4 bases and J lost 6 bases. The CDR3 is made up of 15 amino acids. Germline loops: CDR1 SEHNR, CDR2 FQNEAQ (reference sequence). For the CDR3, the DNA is TGTGCCAGCAGCTATCGGACAGGGTGGGATGAAAAACTGTTTTTT. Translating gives CASSYRTGWDEKLFF.

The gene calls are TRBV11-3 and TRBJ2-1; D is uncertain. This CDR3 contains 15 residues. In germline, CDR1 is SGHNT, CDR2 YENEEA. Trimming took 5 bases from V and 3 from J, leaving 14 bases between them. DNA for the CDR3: TGTGCCAGCAGCCCCTCCGGGTTCCACTACAATGAGCAGTTCTTC. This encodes CASSPSGFHYNEQFF.

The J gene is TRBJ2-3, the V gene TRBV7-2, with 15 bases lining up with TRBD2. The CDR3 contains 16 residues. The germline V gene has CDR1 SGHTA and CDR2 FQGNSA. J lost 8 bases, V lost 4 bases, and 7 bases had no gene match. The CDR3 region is CASSSGLAGGGGTQYF. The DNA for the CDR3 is TGTGCCAGCAGCTCCGGACTAGCGGGGGGGGGAGGTACGCAGTATTTT.

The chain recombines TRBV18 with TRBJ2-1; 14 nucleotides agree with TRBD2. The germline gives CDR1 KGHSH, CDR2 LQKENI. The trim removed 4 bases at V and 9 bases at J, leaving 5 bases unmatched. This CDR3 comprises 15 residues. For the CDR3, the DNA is TGTGCCAGCTCACTAGGACTAGCGGGAGGAGGTGAGCAGTTCTTC. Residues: CASSLGLAGGGEQFF.

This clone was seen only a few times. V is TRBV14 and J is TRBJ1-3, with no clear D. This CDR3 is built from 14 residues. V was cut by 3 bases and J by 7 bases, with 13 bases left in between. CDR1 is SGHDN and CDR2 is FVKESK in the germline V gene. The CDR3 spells CASSHPRRVNTIYF. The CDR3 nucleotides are TGTGCCAGCAGCCACCCACGGCGGGTTAACACCATATATTTT.

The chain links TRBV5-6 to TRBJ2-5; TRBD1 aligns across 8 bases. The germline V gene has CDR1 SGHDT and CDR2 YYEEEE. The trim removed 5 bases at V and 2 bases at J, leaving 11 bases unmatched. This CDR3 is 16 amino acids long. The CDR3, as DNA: TGTGCCAGCAGTCGTCCGGGACAGGAGCCTCAAGAGACCCAGTACTTC. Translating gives CASSRPGQEPQETQYF.

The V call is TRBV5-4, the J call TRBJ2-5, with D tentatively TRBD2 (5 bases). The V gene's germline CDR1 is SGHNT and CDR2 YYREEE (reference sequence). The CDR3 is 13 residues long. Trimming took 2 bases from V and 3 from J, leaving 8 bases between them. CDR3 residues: CASSLGLEETQYF. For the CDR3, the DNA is TGTGCCAGCAGCTTAGGACTGGAAGAGACCCAGTACTTC.